The clone carrying this T cell receptor beta chain was seen more than once but under ten times. Followed longitudinally, the Seattle patients had been enrolled during active infection. The data were produced by immunoSEQ multiplex PCR, yet TCRdb's version contains in-frame clones alone and is incomplete. Among 310,000 or so clones listed, around nine tenths were seen once. V was trimmed by 0 bases and J by 3 bases, leaving 13 bases between them. The CDR3 totals 15 residues. CDR1 SGDLS and CDR2 YYNGEE come from the germline V gene. The sample originates from a study of blood T cell repertoires in COVID-19. At the level of the study: Sample material is recorded as cDNA or gDNA derived from T cells, B-cell-depleted T cells, or PBMCs.

The receptor was isolated from a woman aged 25 to 39 with COVID-19, enrolled during active disease. The V gene is TRBV9, the J gene TRBJ2-7, with D maybe TRBD2 (5 bases). The material sequenced was peripheral blood. CDR3 protein: CASSVEGRAIYEQYF. The CDR3 DNA reads TGTGCCAGCAGCGTAGAAGGGCGGGCCATCTACGAGCAGTACTTC. Complete variable domain (other parts from reference TRBV9 and TRBJ2-7): DSGVTQTPKHLITATGQRVTLRCSPRSGDLSVYWYQQSLDQGLQFLIQYYNGEERAKGNILERFSAQQFPDLHSELNLSSLELGDSALYFCASSVEGRAIYEQYFGPGTRLTVT.